This T cell receptor beta chain was observed in a study of shared clonotypes between healthy human individuals. Study as a whole: The cohort had two women and three men, ages 18 to 49. Each donor contributed plates that comprised three CD4 naive, three CD4 memory, two CD8 naive and one CD8 memory.

The authors divided CD4+ cells into CD45RA+ naive and CD45RA-negative memory subsets. Germline V gives CDR1 MNHNS, CDR2 SASEGT. V was cut by 6 bases and J by 5 bases, with 15 bases left in between. The CDR3 runs 14 residues. Overall study findings and caveats: Memory subsets had estimated richness that was generally smaller than that of naive subsets.

Using immunoSEQ multiplex PCR, the repertoire was profiled, and TCRdb retains in-frame clones only, with some absent. This table holds around 1.5 million clones, about 98% found once. Worth noting for this clone: What it binds is not known.

The chain carries TRBV6-1 and TRBJ2-3; a possible D gene is TRBD2 (6 bases). Sample: naive CD4+ T cells sorted from blood. As for subset: CD45RA+ positively selected. The TCR was taken from a man aged 25-45 years in good health. CDR3 in DNA: TGTGCCAGCAGGGGAGTGGGGGGAGGAGATACGCAGTATTTT. Its translation is CASRGVGGGDTQYF.